The 15 T cell receptor beta chains below were found in one sample sequenced in a study of blood T cell repertoires in COVID-19. The method was immunoSEQ multiplex PCR; TCRdb's version includes in-frame clones alone and lacks a portion of them. Here the sample spans around 150,000 clones, 88% being singletons. The sample was peripheral blood. The receptors derive from a man in his fifties or sixties with active or convalescent COVID-19.

J is TRBJ2-7 and V is TRBV27; possibly TRBD1 for D (5 bases). V gave up 3 bases and J gave up 4 bases, with 13 bases separating them. Germline V gene lookup returns CDR1 MNHEY and CDR2 SMNVEV (reference sequence). The CDR3 spans 14 residues. The CDR3 DNA reads as TGTGCCAGCAGTTTGGTCCAGGGAACGTACGAGCAGTACTTC. Translating it yields CASSLVQGTYEQYF.

The chain uses TRBV9 and TRBJ2-1; the match to TRBD1 covers 8 bases. Germline CDR1 SGDLS, CDR2 YYNGEE. CDR3 length equals 15 residues. V lost 10 bases, J lost 4 bases, and 13 bases stayed unmatched. The CDR3 bases are TGTGCCGGCTCTCAAGGACAGGGAGCTTACAATGAGCAGTTCTTC. It encodes CAGSQGQGAYNEQFF.

The genes are TRBV14 and TRBJ2-1; 13 bases line up with TRBD2. The length of the CDR3 is 16 residues. CDR1 and CDR2 from the germline V gene are SGHDN and FVKESK. The junction had 8 bases not matched to a gene; V was cut back by 3 bases and J by 9 bases. The CDR3 DNA follows: TGTGCCAGCAGCCAGCCGGGACTAGCGGGATCGGGTGAGCAGTTCTTC. Protein product: CASSQPGLAGSGEQFF. Full variable domain (missing parts from reference TRBV14 and TRBJ2-1): EAGVTQFPSHSVIEKGQTVTLRCDPISGHDNLYWYRRVMGKEIKFLLHFVKESKQDESGMPNNRFLAERTGGTYSTLKVQPAELEDSGVYFCASSQPGLAGSGEQFFGPGTRLTVL.

Concerning this clone: Other DNA variants within this sample encode the same CDR3. This sequence joins TRBV4-1 and TRBJ2-7; 9 nucleotides agree with TRBD2. The ends lost 3 bases at V and 0 bases at J; junction bases unmatched: 3. Germline V gene sequence: CDR1 MGHRA, CDR2 YSYEKL. The CDR3 covers 15 residues. The CDR3 loop reads CASSQTSGSSYEQYF. Here the CDR3 DNA reads TGCGCCAGCAGCCAGACTAGCGGAAGCTCCTACGAGCAGTACTTC.

This clone came up a few times. The V call is TRBV29-1, the J call TRBJ1-2; D gene uncertain. Germline CDR1 and CDR2: SQVTM and ANQGSEA. Trimming took off 3 bases at V and 5 bases at J, with 7 bases between the two ends. This CDR3 spans 11 amino acids. The CDR3 loop reads CSVDQAYGYTF. The CDR3 DNA sequence: TGCAGCGTTGACCAGGCTTATGGCTACACCTTC.

J is TRBJ2-3 and V is TRBV14; TRBD2 agrees at 9 bases. Trimming cost V 4 bases and J 2 bases; bases outside gene matches: 4. In germline, CDR1 is SGHDN, CDR2 FVKESK. The CDR3 runs 15 residues. CDR3 DNA sequence: TGTGCCAGCAGCCCCCTAGCGGGACTCACAGATACGCAGTATTTT. Protein: CASSPLAGLTDTQYF.

The rearrangement links TRBV6-5 to TRBJ1-5; TRBD1 matches at 8 bases. CDR3 length equals 14 residues. V shed 6 bases and J 6 bases; nucleotides not matched to a gene: 7. CDR1 MNHEY and CDR2 SVGAGI come from the germline V gene. The chain's CDR3 is CASRPTGGVQPQHF. The CDR3 bases are TGTGCCAGCAGACCTACAGGGGGGGTTCAGCCCCAGCATTTT.

The V and J genes are TRBV29-1 and TRBJ1-1, with unresolved D. The CDR3 is 11 amino acids. The V end was cut by 4 bases, the J end by 6 bases, with 9 bases between. The germline CDR1 and CDR2 sequences are SQVTM and ANQGSEA. The CDR3 DNA is TGCAGCGTTGCCTGGAGTCCTGAAGCTTTCTTT. Translating gives CSVAWSPEAFF.

The chain joins TRBV1 to TRBJ1-5; TRBD1, the table's D call, lacks a check against the DNA. TRBV1 is classified as a pseudogene. CDR3 length: 17 residues. CDR3 loop: CTSSHVAVKGGRQPQHF. For the CDR3, the DNA is TGCACCAGCAGCCATGTGGCCGTTAAAGGGGGCCGGCAGCCCCAGCATTTT.

This chain connects TRBV27 to TRBJ2-7; weak D call: TRBD2 (6 bases). Looked up from germline, CDR1 is MNHEY and CDR2 is SMNVEV (reference sequence). The V end was cut by 3 bases, the J end by 2 bases, with 8 bases between. This CDR3 is built from 13 residues. The CDR3 region has the DNA TGTGCCAGCAGTTTCGGACTACCCTACGAGCAGTACTTC. Protein product: CASSFGLPYEQYF.

The genes are TRBV5-8 and TRBJ2-4, with a weak D call TRBD1 (7 bases). CDR1 and CDR2 from the germline V gene are SGHTS and YDEGEE. This CDR3 has 16 amino acids. V was cut by 4 bases and J by 9 bases, with 23 bases left in between. Here the CDR3 reads CASSRDSDRVFSIQYF. DNA of the CDR3: TGTGCCAGCAGCAGGGACTCAGACAGGGTCTTTAGCATTCAGTACTTC.

The chain has TRBV5-1 and TRBJ2-1, with TRBD2 matching 10 bases. The CDR3 extends over 14 amino acids. V shed 7 bases and J 8 bases; nucleotides not matched to a gene: 9. Germline V CDR1 and CDR2: SGHRS, YFSETQ. The CDR3 DNA follows: TGCGCCAGCCGCTCGGTAGCGGGAGGCCATGAGCAGTTCTTC. Translated, it gives CASRSVAGGHEQFF.

The genes are TRBV10-1 and TRBJ2-7; possible D gene TRBD2, 5 bases. Germline CDR1 is WNHNN and CDR2 is SYGVQD (reference sequence). V lost 4 bases to trimming and J lost 2 bases, with 9 bases between them. The CDR3 length is 13 residues. The CDR3 region has the DNA TGCGCCAGCAGTGCTTCGGGAACCTACGAGCAGTACTTC. This encodes CASSASGTYEQYF.

The rearrangement links TRBV29-1 to TRBJ2-1; 8 nucleotides line up with TRBD2. Germline trimming cut 6 bases from V and 6 bases from J; bases unmatched to any gene: 4. The length of the CDR3 is 12 residues. Germline V gene sequence: CDR1 SQVTM, CDR2 ANQGSEA. The DNA of the CDR3 is TGCAGCGTGCAACTAGCGGCCAATGAGCAGTTCTTC. It encodes CSVQLAANEQFF.

The sample holds one count of this clone. The genes are TRBV7-9 and TRBJ2-2; tentative D call: TRBD2 (5 bases). This CDR3 has 18 amino acids. The germline CDR1 and CDR2 sequences are SEHNR and FQNEAQ (reference sequence). V was pared by 5 bases and J by 0 bases, with 19 bases between. DNA of the CDR3: TGTGCCAGCAGCGATCCCAGGACTCTCCAGGCGAACACCGGGGAGCTGTTTTTT. Protein sequence: CASSDPRTLQANTGELFF.